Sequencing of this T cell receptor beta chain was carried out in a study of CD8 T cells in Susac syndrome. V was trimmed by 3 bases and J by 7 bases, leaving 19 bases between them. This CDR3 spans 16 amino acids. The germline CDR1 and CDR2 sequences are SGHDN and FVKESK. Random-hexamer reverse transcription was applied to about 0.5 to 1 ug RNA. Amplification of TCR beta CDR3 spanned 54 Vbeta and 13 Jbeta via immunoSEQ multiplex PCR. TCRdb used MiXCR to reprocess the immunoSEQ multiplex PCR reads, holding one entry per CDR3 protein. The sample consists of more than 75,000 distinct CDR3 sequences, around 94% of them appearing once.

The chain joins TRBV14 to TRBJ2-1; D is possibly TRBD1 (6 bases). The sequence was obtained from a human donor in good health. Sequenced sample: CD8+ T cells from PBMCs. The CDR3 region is CASSHWSGEFGNEQFF. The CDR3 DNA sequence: TGTGCCAGCAGCCATTGGTCAGGGGAATTCGGGAATGAGCAGTTCTTC.